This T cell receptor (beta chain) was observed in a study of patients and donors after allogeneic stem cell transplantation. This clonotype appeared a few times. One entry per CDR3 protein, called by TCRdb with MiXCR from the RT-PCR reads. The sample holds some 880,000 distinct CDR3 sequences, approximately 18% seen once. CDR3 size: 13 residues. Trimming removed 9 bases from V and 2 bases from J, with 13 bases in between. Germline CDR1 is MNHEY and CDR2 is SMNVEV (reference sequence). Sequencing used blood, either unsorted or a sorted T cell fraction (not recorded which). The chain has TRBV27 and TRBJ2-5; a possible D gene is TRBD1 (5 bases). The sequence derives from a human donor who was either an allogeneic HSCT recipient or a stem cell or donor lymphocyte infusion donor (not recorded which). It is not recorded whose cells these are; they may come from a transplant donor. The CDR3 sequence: CARDNEAQETQYF. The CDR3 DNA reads TGTGCCAGGGACAACGAGGCGCAAGAGACCCAGTACTTC.